This T cell receptor beta chain appears in the sequencing data of a study of technical replicates of blood from several donors. The V end lost 8 bases, the J end lost 4 bases, and 14 bases lay between the germline ends. This CDR3 comprises 14 residues. The germline V gene encodes CDR1 MDHEN and CDR2 SYDVKM. Libraries were prepared by immunoSEQ multiplex PCR; TCRdb keeps only in-frame clonotypes and omits some of them. The table records tens of thousands of clones, about 90% of them present only once. This clonotype was sampled from a human donor in good health. Some clones in this sample may be carry-over from other donors' samples. The rearrangement links TRBV28 to TRBJ2-2; tentative D call: TRBD1 (5 bases). The sample was T cells isolated from PBMCs. CDR3: CASSDSRSTGELFF. In nucleotides, the CDR3 is TGTGCCAGCTCAGACAGTCGATCCACCGGGGAGCTGTTTTTT.